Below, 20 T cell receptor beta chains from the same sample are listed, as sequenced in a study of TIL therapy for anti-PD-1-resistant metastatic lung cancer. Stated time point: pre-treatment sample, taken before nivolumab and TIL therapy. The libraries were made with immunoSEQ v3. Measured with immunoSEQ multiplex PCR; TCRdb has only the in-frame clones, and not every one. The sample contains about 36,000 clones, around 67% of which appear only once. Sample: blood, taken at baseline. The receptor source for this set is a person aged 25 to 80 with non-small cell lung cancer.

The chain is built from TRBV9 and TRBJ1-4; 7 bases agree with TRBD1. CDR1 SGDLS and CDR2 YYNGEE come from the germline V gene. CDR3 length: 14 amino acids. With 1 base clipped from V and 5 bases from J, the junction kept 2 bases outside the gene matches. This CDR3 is CASSVTGANEKLFF. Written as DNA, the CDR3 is TGTGCCAGCAGCGTAACAGGGGCCAATGAAAAACTGTTTTTT.

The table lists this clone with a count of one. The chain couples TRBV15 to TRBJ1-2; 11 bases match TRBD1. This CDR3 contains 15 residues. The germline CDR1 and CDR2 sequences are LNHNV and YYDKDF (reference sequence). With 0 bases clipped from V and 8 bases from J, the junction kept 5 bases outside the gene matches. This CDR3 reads CATSRDGQGAEGYTF. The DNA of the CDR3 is TGTGCCACCAGCAGAGATGGACAGGGGGCGGAAGGCTACACCTTC.

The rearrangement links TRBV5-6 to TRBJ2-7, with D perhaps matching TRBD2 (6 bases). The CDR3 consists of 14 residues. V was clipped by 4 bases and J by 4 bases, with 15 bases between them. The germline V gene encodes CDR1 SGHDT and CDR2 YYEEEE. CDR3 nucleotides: TGTGCCAGCAGCAGGGGACTCGTCAGGTACGAGCAGTACTTC. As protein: CASSRGLVRYEQYF. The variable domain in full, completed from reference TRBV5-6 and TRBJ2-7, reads DAGVTQSPTHLIKTRGQQVTLRCSPKSGHDTVSWYQQALGQGPQFIFQYYEEEERQRGNFPDRFSGHQFPNYSSELNVNALLLGDSALYLCASSRGLVRYEQYFGPGTRLTVT.

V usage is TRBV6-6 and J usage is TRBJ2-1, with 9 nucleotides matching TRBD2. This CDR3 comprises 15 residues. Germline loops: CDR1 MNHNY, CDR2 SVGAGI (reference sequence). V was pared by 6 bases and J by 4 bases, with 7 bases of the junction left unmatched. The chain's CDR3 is CASSLAGDRYNEQFF. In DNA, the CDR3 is TGTGCCAGCAGCTTAGCGGGAGACCGGTACAATGAGCAGTTCTTC.

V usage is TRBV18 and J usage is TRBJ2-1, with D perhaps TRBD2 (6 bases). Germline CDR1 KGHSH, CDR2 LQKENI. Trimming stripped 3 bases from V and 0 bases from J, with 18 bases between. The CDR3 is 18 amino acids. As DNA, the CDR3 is TGTGCCAGCTCACCGACCCAGGCTAGCGTTAGCTCCTACAATGAGCAGTTCTTC. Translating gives CASSPTQASVSSYNEQFF.

The CDR3 sequence is CASSGDGGNTEAFF. For the CDR3, the DNA is TGTGCCAGCAGTGGGGACGGGGGGAACACTGAAGCTTTCTTT. This chain links TRBV6-6 with TRBJ1-1, with D perhaps matching TRBD1 (5 bases). Looked up from germline, CDR1 is MNHNY and CDR2 is SVGAGI (reference sequence). This CDR3 is 14 amino acids long. Trimming took off 5 bases at V and 1 base at J, with 11 bases between the two ends.

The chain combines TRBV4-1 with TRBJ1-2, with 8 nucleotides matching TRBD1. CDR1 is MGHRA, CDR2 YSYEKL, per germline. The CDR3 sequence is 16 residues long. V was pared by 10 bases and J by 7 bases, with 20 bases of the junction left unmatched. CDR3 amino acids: CATSEFLDRGYGGYTF. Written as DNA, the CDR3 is TGCGCCACCTCGGAATTTCTAGACAGGGGATACGGTGGCTACACCTTC.

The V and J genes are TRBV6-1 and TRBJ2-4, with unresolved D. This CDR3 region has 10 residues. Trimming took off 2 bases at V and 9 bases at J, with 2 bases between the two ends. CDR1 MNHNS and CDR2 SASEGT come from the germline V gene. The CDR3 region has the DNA TGTGCCAGCAGTGAACCCATTCAGTACTTC. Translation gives CASSEPIQYF.

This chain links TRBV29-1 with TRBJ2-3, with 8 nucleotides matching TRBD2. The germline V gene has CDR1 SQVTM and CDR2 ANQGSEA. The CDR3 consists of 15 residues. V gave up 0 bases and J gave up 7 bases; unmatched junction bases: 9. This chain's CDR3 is CSVEDILADTNTQYF. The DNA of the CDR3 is TGCAGCGTTGAAGACATACTAGCGGATACGAATACGCAGTATTTT.

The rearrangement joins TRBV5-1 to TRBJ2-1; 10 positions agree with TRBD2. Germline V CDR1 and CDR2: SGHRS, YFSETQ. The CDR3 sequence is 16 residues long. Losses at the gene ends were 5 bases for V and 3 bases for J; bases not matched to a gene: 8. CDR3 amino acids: CASRSLAGADYNEQFF. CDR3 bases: TGCGCCAGCAGATCCCTAGCGGGAGCGGACTACAATGAGCAGTTCTTC.

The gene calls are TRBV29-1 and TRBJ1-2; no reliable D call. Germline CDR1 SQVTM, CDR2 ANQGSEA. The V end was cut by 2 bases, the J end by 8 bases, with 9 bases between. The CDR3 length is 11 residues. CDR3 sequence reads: CSVERERGYTF. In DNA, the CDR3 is TGCAGCGTTGAAAGGGAAAGAGGCTACACCTTC. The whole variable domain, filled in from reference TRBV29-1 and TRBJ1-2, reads SAVISQKPSRDICQRGTSLTIQCQVDSQVTMMFWYRQQPGQSLTLIATANQGSEATYESGFVIDKFPISRPNLTFSTLTVSNMSPEDSSIYLCSVERERGYTFGSGTRLTVV.

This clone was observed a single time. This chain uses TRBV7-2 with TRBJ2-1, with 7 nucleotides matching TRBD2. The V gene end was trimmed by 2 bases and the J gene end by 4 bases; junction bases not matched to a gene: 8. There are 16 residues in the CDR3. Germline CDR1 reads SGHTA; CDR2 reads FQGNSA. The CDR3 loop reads CASSLFSSGTYNEQFF. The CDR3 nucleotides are TGTGCCAGCAGCTTATTTTCCAGCGGGACTTACAATGAGCAGTTCTTC.

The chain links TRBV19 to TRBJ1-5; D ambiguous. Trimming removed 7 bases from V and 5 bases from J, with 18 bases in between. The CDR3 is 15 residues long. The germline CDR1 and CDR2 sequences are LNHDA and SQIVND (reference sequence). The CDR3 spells CASTKGWVDYQPQHF. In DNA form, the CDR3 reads TGTGCCAGTACCAAGGGTTGGGTGGATTATCAGCCCCAGCATTTT.

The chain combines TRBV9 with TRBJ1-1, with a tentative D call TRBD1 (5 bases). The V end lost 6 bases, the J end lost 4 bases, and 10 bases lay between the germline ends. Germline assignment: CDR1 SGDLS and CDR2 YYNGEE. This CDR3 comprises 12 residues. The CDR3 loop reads CASNRGGTEAFF. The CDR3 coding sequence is TGTGCCAGCAACCGGGGGGGCACTGAAGCTTTCTTT.

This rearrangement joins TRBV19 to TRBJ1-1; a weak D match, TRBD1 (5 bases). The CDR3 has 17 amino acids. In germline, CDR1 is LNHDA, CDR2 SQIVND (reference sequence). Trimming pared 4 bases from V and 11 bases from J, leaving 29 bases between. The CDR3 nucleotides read TGTGCCAGTAGTACCAACCCCGGTTCGGGGCCGCCGAAAAGGGCTTTCTTT. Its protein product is CASSTNPGSGPPKRAFF.

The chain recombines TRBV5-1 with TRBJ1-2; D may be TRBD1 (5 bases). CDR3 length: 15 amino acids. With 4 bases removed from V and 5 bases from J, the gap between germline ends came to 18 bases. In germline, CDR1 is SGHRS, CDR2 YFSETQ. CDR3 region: CASSSDGRSGYGYTF. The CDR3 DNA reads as TGCGCCAGCAGCAGTGACGGCCGATCAGGGTATGGCTACACCTTC.

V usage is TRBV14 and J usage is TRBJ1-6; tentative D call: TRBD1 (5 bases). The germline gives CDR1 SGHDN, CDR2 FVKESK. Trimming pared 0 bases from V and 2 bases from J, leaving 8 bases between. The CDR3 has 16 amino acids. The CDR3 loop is CASSQDVGAYNSPLHF. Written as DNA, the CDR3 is TGTGCCAGCAGCCAAGATGTGGGGGCCTATAATTCACCCCTCCACTTT.

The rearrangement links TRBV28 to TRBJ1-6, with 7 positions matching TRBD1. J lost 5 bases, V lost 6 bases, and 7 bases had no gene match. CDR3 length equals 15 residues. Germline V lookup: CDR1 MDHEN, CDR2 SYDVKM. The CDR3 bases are TGTGCCAGCAGGTCCCCGGGACAGCATAATTCACCCCTCCACTTT. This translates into CASRSPGQHNSPLHF.

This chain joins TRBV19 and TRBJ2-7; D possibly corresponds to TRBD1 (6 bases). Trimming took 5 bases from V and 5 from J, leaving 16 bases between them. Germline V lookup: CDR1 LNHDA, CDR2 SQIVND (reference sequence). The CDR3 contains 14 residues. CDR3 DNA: TGTGCCAGTAGTCCTCGGAACAGGGAAAACGAGCAGTACTTC. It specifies CASSPRNRENEQYF.

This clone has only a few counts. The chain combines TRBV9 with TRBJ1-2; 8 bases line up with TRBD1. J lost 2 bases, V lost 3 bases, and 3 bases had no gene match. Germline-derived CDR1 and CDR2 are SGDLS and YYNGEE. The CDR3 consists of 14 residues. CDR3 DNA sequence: TGTGCCAGCAGCGCCAGGACAGGGAACTATGGCTACACCTTC. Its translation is CASSARTGNYGYTF.